This TCR beta chain was obtained from a study of shared clonotypes between healthy human individuals. Background on the study: The study enrolled a couple of women and a few men aged 18 to 49.

Every donor, a Caucasian adult, lived in Nashville, Tennessee. There are many counts of this clone. The same CDR3 is also encoded by other DNA sequences in this sample. TCRdb keeps only in-frame clones here, not all; method: immunoSEQ multiplex PCR. The sample has hundreds of thousands of clones, around 79% seen once. The CDR3 is 13 residues long. Looked up from germline, CDR1 is MRHNA and CDR2 is SNTAGT. V shed 2 bases and J shed 3 bases, with 4 bases lying between them. This receptor was taken from a woman aged 35 to 49 in good health. Some clones in this sample may be carry-over from other donors' samples. The chain carries TRBV6-4 and TRBJ2-2; D gene ambiguous. Sequenced sample: PBMCs. CDR3 sequence reads: CASSDRDTGELFF. DNA of the CDR3: TGTGCCAGCAGTGACAGGGACACCGGGGAGCTGTTTTTT.